This T cell receptor (beta chain) was identified during a study of T cell changes during pregnancy in multiple sclerosis. Generated by immunoSEQ multiplex PCR, the TCRdb table keeps only in-frame clones and is missing some. Of roughly 84,000 clones in the sample, roughly 95% are singletons; the top ten hold about 1.4%. Germline values: CDR1 MNHEY, CDR2 SVGAGI. The CDR3 is 14 amino acids. Trimming removed 5 bases from V and 8 bases from J; junction bases left unmatched: 10. This receptor was obtained from a female donor in good health, enrolled as a control in a pregnancy study. This sample comprised peripheral blood, obtained in the third trimester of pregnancy. The J gene is TRBJ1-1, the V gene TRBV6-5; 8 positions agree with TRBD1. As DNA, the CDR3 is TGTGCCAGCAGTGCTAGGACAGGGAGGTTGGAAGCTTTCTTT. It encodes CASSARTGRLEAFF.